The entry below describes one T cell receptor (beta chain). This entry comes from a study of CD8 T cells in Susac syndrome. RNA was extracted with the RNeasy kit, and a quantity of about 0.5 to 1 ug was reverse transcribed using random hexamers. TCRdb passed the immunoSEQ multiplex PCR reads through MiXCR, listing each CDR3 protein once. Of about 70,000 distinct CDR3 sequences listed, over 90% are singletons. V was clipped by 3 bases and J by 4 bases, with 8 bases between them. Looked up from germline, CDR1 is SGDLS and CDR2 is YYNGEE. The CDR3 spans 12 residues. This rearrangement joins TRBV9 to TRBJ2-7; a weak D match, TRBD1 (6 bases). The TCR comes from a human donor in good health. The sequenced sample was CD8+ T cells from PBMCs. CDR3 DNA sequence: TGTGCCAGCAGCGCAACAGGGTACGAGCAGTACTTC. It yields the protein CASSATGYEQYF.